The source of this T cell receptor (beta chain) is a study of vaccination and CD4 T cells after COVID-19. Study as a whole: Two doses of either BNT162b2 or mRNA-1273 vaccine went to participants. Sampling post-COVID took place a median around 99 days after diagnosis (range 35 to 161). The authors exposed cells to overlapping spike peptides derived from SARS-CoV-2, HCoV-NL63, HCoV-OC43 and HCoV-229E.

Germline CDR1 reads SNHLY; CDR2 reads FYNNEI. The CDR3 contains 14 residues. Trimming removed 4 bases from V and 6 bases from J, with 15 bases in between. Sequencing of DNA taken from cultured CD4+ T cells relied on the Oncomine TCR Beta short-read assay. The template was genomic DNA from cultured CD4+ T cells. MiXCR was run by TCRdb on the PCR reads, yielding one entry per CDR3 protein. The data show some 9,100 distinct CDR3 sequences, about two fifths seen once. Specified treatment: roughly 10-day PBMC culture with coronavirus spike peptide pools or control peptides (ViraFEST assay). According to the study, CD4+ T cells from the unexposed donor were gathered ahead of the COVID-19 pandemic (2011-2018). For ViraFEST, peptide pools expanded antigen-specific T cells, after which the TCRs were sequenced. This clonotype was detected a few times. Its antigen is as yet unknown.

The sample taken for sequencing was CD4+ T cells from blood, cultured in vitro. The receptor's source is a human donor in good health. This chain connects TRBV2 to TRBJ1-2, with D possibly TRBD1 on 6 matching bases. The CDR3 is CASSGTVSYNGYTF. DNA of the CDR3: TGTGCCAGCAGTGGGACAGTCTCCTATAATGGCTACACCTTC.